Below, 6 T cell receptor beta chains from the same sample are listed, as sequenced in a study of T cell responses to AZD1222 COVID-19 vaccine. The assay was immunoSEQ multiplex PCR, and TCRdb's table has in-frame clones only and misses some. The table records approximately 160,000 clones, 94% of them present only once. Sequenced here: peripheral blood, sampled 28 days after the second AZD1222 dose. These receptors were collected from an adult who received the AZD1222 COVID-19 vaccine.

The chain combines TRBV19 with TRBJ1-1; D possibly corresponds to TRBD1 (5 bases). CDR3 length: 12 residues. The germline CDR1 and CDR2 sequences are LNHDA and SQIVND (reference sequence). Trimming stripped 9 bases from V and 1 base from J, with 9 bases between. CDR3 coding DNA: TGTGCCAGCCAGGGACGGAACACTGAAGCTTTCTTT. Amino acids: CASQGRNTEAFF.

The V call is TRBV15, the J call TRBJ1-6, with D uncertain. The V and J ends lost 0 bases and 14 bases respectively, with 8 bases between them. Germline CDR1 and CDR2: LNHNV and YYDKDF (reference sequence). This CDR3 comprises 12 residues. CDR3: CATSRDGRALHF. DNA for the CDR3: TGTGCCACCAGCAGAGATGGGCGGGCCCTCCACTTT.

The chain recombines TRBV18 with TRBJ1-1, with TRBD1 matching over 8 bases. CDR1 and CDR2 from the germline V gene are KGHSH and LQKENI. The V segment lost 5 bases and the J segment 0 bases; nucleotides outside the gene matches: 2. The CDR3 is made up of 14 amino acids. CDR3 loop: CASSDRGVNTEAFF. CDR3 bases: TGTGCCAGCTCAGACAGGGGCGTGAACACTGAAGCTTTCTTT.

CDR3 coding DNA: TGTGCCAGCAGCTTAGCCGGGACAGGGGATTCACCCCTCCACTTT. It is translated as CASSLAGTGDSPLHF. The rearrangement uses TRBV11-2 and TRBJ1-6; 10 nucleotides agree with TRBD1. Germline trimming cut 1 base from V and 8 bases from J; bases unmatched to any gene: 2. The length of the CDR3 is 15 residues. Germline V gene sequence: CDR1 SGHAT, CDR2 FQNNGV.

CDR3 sequence (DNA): TGTGCCAGCAGCCCGGGAAGGGGGCTAGCGGAGCAGTACTTC. It yields the protein CASSPGRGLAEQYF. This chain links TRBV5-6 with TRBJ2-7, with D possibly TRBD1 on 7 matching bases. V was cut by 4 bases and J by 7 bases, with 18 bases left in between. This CDR3 comprises 14 residues. Germline loops: CDR1 SGHDT, CDR2 YYEEEE.

The chain joins TRBV11-3 to TRBJ2-5; no reliable D call. The V gene lost 0 bases and the J gene lost 5 bases, with 7 bases spanning the gap. Per germline, CDR1 SGHNT and CDR2 YENEEA. The length of the CDR3 is 13 residues. The DNA of the CDR3 is TGTGCCAGCAGCTTAGATCCCGGGGAGACCCAGTACTTC. Translating it yields CASSLDPGETQYF.